The clone carrying this T cell receptor (beta chain) showed up just a few times. Its antigen is still unknown. Per the germline V gene, CDR1 is MNHEY and CDR2 is SVGAGI. CDR3 length: 15 amino acids. The V end lost 0 bases, the J end lost 13 bases, and 18 bases lay between the germline ends. Primers for the PCR totalled 60 Vbeta and 13 Jbeta. Original data processing: Counted up in a later analysis, unique TCR beta chains came to approximately 77 million, with roughly 11 million shared. Measured with immunoSEQ multiplex PCR; TCRdb has only the in-frame clones, and not every one. V and J calls plus clone size are reproduced from that table; the DNA served to infer D and trimming. The sample consists of around 180,000 clones, about 78% of them appearing once. This specimen belongs to a study of cytomegalovirus exposure and HLA in healthy donors. On the study more broadly: Within the Caucasian-associated ancestry cluster were about 81% of the roughly 400 genotyped donors.

The study, taken as a whole, reports: Specificity for CMV antigens was confirmed in vitro for a few of the CMV-associated chains. When analyzed later, a missense DCLRE1C variant was found to be linked to TCR beta V- and J-gene trimming.

This chain uses TRBV6-5 with TRBJ2-2; TRBD2 is a possible D gene (6 bases). The sequence was collected from a man in his forties or fifties in good health and CMV-seronegative. Sequencing used PBMCs. CDR3 region: CASSYSSGSGDRLFF. The DNA for the CDR3 is TGTGCCAGCAGTTACTCGAGTGGGTCGGGAGATAGGCTGTTTTTT.